This T cell receptor (beta chain) was documented in a study of vaccination effects on CD4 cells after COVID-19. The J segment lost 0 bases and the V segment lost 4 bases, leaving 4 bases of the junction unmatched. CDR1 LGHDT and CDR2 YNNKEL come from the germline V gene (reference sequence). CDR3 size: 15 residues. Comment on this clone: The antigen remains undetermined.

A roughly 10-day culture period preceded the isolation of CD4+ T cells. Two-dose vaccination with either BNT162b2 or mRNA-1273 was given to the participants. Sequenced by immunoSEQ multiplex PCR; TCRdb stores in-frame clones only, minus some. The table shows about 73,000 clones, with 65% to 80% occurring only once. The rearrangement uses TRBV3-1 (or the pseudogene TRBV3-2) and TRBJ2-5; the match to TRBD2 covers 8 bases. Sequenced material: CD4+ T cells from PBMCs cultured without peptide, taken after COVID-19 vaccination. The receptor was derived from a human donor who received a COVID-19 vaccine. The CDR3 region is CASSRGTSDQETQYF. The DNA for the CDR3 is TGTGCCAGCAGCCGGGGGACTAGTGACCAAGAGACCCAGTACTTC.